This TCR beta chain was profiled in a study of blood T cell repertoires in COVID-19. The CDR3 covers 15 residues. V was cut by 4 bases and J by 5 bases, with 12 bases left in between. In germline, CDR1 is MNHEY, CDR2 SVGAGI. Assay used: immunoSEQ multiplex PCR; TCRdb lists only in-frame clones, some missing. This sample has approximately 150,000 clones; 80% to 90% occur once, and the top ten carry roughly two fifths. The receptor was derived from a man aged 50 to 59 who had recovered from COVID-19. Sequencing was carried out using peripheral blood. This chain uses TRBV6-5 with TRBJ1-6, with D perhaps TRBD1 (6 bases). CDR3 in DNA: TGTGCCAGCAGTTCCACAGGGTTCCATAATTCACCCCTCCACTTT. It is translated as CASSSTGFHNSPLHF.